The 27 T cell receptor beta chains below come from one sample, sequenced in a study of blood T cell repertoires in COVID-19. The data were produced by immunoSEQ multiplex PCR, yet TCRdb's version contains in-frame clones alone and is incomplete. Of about 73,000 clones listed, more than 80% are singletons. The sample taken for sequencing was peripheral blood. The receptors shown here come from a woman in her seventies with acute or convalescent COVID-19.

The rearrangement uses TRBV11-2 and TRBJ2-5; the match to TRBD1 covers 9 bases. Unmatched junction bases numbered 4, after V lost 3 bases and J lost 5 bases. The CDR3 has 14 amino acids. Germline V lookup: CDR1 SGHAT, CDR2 FQNNGV. The CDR3 nucleotides read TGTGCCAGCAGCTTCACAGGGGGCAGCGAGACCCAGTACTTC. Its protein product is CASSFTGGSETQYF.

The rearrangement joins TRBV29-1 to TRBJ1-1, with 7 bases identical to TRBD1. Germline V gene data show CDR1 as SQVTM and CDR2 as ANQGSEA. The V and J ends lost 4 bases and 1 base, in that order; junction bases with no gene match: 12. There are 16 residues in the CDR3. The CDR3 region has the DNA TGCAGCGTTGTGGGGGACAGTAGTATTAGGAACACTGAAGCTTTCTTT. Translating gives CSVVGDSSIRNTEAFF.

The chain uses TRBV5-5 and TRBJ1-4, with D possibly matching TRBD1 (6 bases). CDR1 and CDR2 (germline): SGHKS, YYEKEE (reference sequence). The CDR3 length is 16 residues. Trimming removed 0 bases at V and 3 bases at J, with 12 bases between. The CDR3 here is CASSLGIQGPNEKLFF. In DNA form, the CDR3 reads TGTGCCAGCAGCTTGGGTATACAGGGTCCTAATGAAAAACTGTTTTTT.

The genes are TRBV18 and TRBJ2-3, with 10 bases identical to TRBD2. The germline V gene encodes CDR1 KGHSH and CDR2 LQKENI. The CDR3 covers 15 residues. V was pared by 5 bases and J by 4 bases, with 6 bases of the junction left unmatched. CDR3 coding DNA: TGTGCCAGCTCAGTGGCTAGCGGGAGCGCAGATACGCAGTATTTT. It translates to CASSVASGSADTQYF.

This sequence joins TRBV5-1 and TRBJ2-7; 7 bases map to TRBD1. The V gene's germline CDR1 is SGHRS and CDR2 YFSETQ. The CDR3 sequence is 13 residues long. Trimming removed 4 bases from V and 3 bases from J; junction bases left unmatched: 4. The CDR3 sequence: CASSLGTDYEQYF. The CDR3 nucleotides read TGCGCCAGCAGCCTTGGGACAGACTACGAGCAGTACTTC.

This clone was found a few times. The chain joins TRBV19 to TRBJ1-5; 9 nucleotides agree with TRBD1. V lost 9 bases to trimming and J lost 1 base; unmatched junction nucleotides: 4. This CDR3 contains 14 residues. The germline CDR1 and CDR2 sequences are LNHDA and SQIVND (reference sequence). The CDR3 coding sequence is TGTGCCAGCACAGGGGGCGGCAGCAATCAGCCCCAGCATTTT. Amino acids: CASTGGGSNQPQHF.

The rearrangement joins TRBV10-3 to TRBJ2-4; 8 bases fit TRBD2. The V gene end was trimmed by 3 bases and the J gene end by 0 bases; junction bases not matched to a gene: 4. From germline, CDR1 is ENHRY and CDR2 SYGVKD. The CDR3 loop spans 16 amino acids. CDR3 protein: CAISDLLAGAKNIQYF. CDR3 coding DNA: TGTGCCATCAGTGACCTCCTAGCGGGAGCCAAAAACATTCAGTACTTC.

This chain links TRBV4-1 with TRBJ2-1; 9 bases are shared with TRBD2. There are 15 residues in the CDR3. The germline gives CDR1 MGHRA, CDR2 YSYEKL. The J segment lost 6 bases and the V segment lost 4 bases, leaving 7 bases of the junction unmatched. The CDR3 loop reads CASSRAGGGINEQFF. The CDR3 DNA sequence: TGCGCCAGCAGCCGAGCGGGAGGCGGGATCAATGAGCAGTTCTTC.

On this clone: Additional DNA sequences in this sample encode the identical CDR3. The chain is built from TRBV19 and TRBJ1-5, with 9 positions matching TRBD1. The ends lost 6 bases at V and 4 bases at J; junction bases unmatched: 1. The V gene's germline CDR1 is LNHDA and CDR2 SQIVND (reference sequence). The CDR3 length is 13 residues. The CDR3 sequence: CASRGQGNQPQHF. The DNA for the CDR3 is TGTGCCAGTAGGGGACAGGGAAATCAGCCCCAGCATTTT. The full variable domain, with the rest looked up from reference TRBV19 and TRBJ1-5, is DGGITQSPKYLFRKEGQNVTLSCEQNLNHDAMYWYRQDPGQGLRLIYYSQIVNDFQKGDIAEGYSVSREKKESFPLTVTSAQKNPTAFYLCASRGQGNQPQHFGDGTRLSIL.

The chain uses TRBV5-1 and TRBJ2-1; 7 bases fit TRBD1. The CDR3 has 16 residues. V trimming: 7 bases; J trimming: 4 bases; junction bases outside the gene matches: 14. Germline V gives CDR1 SGHRS, CDR2 YFSETQ. The CDR3 spells CASRVSGTVTYNEQFF. The CDR3 region has the DNA TGCGCCAGCCGAGTATCCGGGACAGTAACTTACAATGAGCAGTTCTTC.

This rearrangement joins TRBV24-1 to TRBJ2-1; 12 nucleotides match TRBD2. The CDR3 length is 16 residues. V shed 1 base and J 6 bases; nucleotides not matched to a gene: 3. CDR1 is KGHDR, CDR2 SFDVKD, per germline. The CDR3 region has the DNA TGTGCCACCAGTGATTTAGGGACTAGCGGGTCCAATGAGCAGTTCTTC. Protein sequence: CATSDLGTSGSNEQFF.

This chain links TRBV11-3 with TRBJ1-3; D gene uncertain. This CDR3 is built from 12 residues. Between the trimmed V and J ends, which lost 1 base and 4 bases, there was a span of 2 bases. In germline, CDR1 is SGHNT, CDR2 YENEEA. In DNA form, the CDR3 reads TGTGCCAGCAGCTTAGCGGGAAACACCATATATTTT. Translation gives CASSLAGNTIYF.

The chain uses TRBV20-1 and TRBJ2-7, with 10 bases fitting TRBD2. The CDR3 is 15 residues long. V was pared by 3 bases and J by 7 bases, with 12 bases of the junction left unmatched. From germline, CDR1 is DFQATT and CDR2 SNEGSKA (reference sequence). The DNA of the CDR3 is TGCAGTGCTAGTCGCCCTAGCGGGAGTCCCGGGGAGCAGTACTTC. Its translation: CSASRPSGSPGEQYF.

The chain carries TRBV4-2 and TRBJ2-3, with 8 bases identical to TRBD2. The CDR3 spans 16 residues. V dropped 0 bases and J dropped 10; count of bases not matched to a gene: 12. CDR1 and CDR2 from the germline V gene are LGHNA and YNFKEQ. CDR3 bases: TGTGCCAGCAGCCAAGAAGGGGGGACTAGTAGAATTCCGCAGTATTTT. Its protein product is CASSQEGGTSRIPQYF.

The V and J genes are TRBV6-5 and TRBJ2-7; 9 nucleotides line up with TRBD2. The germline V gene encodes CDR1 MNHEY and CDR2 SVGAGI. V trimming: 6 bases; J trimming: 1 base; junction bases outside the gene matches: 4. The CDR3 extends over 14 amino acids. This chain's CDR3 is CASSRGGGSYEQYF. The CDR3 DNA follows: TGTGCCAGCAGCCGCGGGGGGGGATCCTACGAGCAGTACTTC.

The chain carries TRBV5-1 and TRBJ2-1; a weak D match, TRBD2 (6 bases). Trimming stripped 5 bases from V and 6 bases from J, with 15 bases between. Germline CDR1 reads SGHRS; CDR2 reads YFSETQ. The CDR3 covers 14 residues. CDR3 sequence: CASRDRGILNEQFF. Here the CDR3 DNA reads TGCGCCAGCAGGGATCGGGGGATACTCAATGAGCAGTTCTTC.

The chain joins TRBV10-2 to TRBJ1-5; TRBD1 matches 8 bases. Germline CDR1 WSHSY, CDR2 SAAADI. There are 11 residues in the CDR3. Trimming cost V 10 bases and J 8 bases; bases outside gene matches: 4. The chain's CDR3 is CANPTGEPQHF. CDR3 sequence (DNA): TGCGCCAACCCGACAGGGGAGCCCCAGCATTTT.

The genes are TRBV6-5 and TRBJ1-5; D not resolved. Germline-derived CDR1 and CDR2 are MNHEY and SVGAGI. V lost 1 base and J lost 6, with 7 bases in between. CDR3 length equals 13 residues. DNA for the CDR3: TGTGCCAGCAGTTACTATCTCGGTCAGCCCCAGCATTTT. This codes for CASSYYLGQPQHF.

CDR3 sequence reads: CASSQSAGLATYEQYF. The CDR3 region has the DNA TGCGCCAGCAGTCAATCAGCGGGACTAGCCACCTACGAGCAGTACTTC. This sequence joins TRBV23-1 and TRBJ2-7; TRBD2 matches at 9 bases. TRBV23-1 is placed among ORFs of uncertain function. There are 16 residues in the CDR3. Trimming removed 0 bases from V and 2 bases from J; junction bases left unmatched: 5.

The chain combines TRBV11-3 with TRBJ2-1; 11 nucleotides align to TRBD2. The CDR3 extends over 17 amino acids. Germline trimming cut 5 bases from V and 2 bases from J; bases unmatched to any gene: 8. Germline V CDR1 and CDR2: SGHNT, YENEEA. The CDR3 loop is CASSNSWTSGPYNEQFF. DNA for the CDR3: TGTGCCAGCAGCAACTCTTGGACTAGCGGGCCCTACAATGAGCAGTTCTTC.

J is TRBJ1-2 and V is TRBV2; TRBD1 matches at 10 bases. This CDR3 is built from 12 residues. From germline, CDR1 is SNHLY and CDR2 FYNNEI. Unmatched junction bases numbered 2, after V lost 6 bases and J lost 7 bases. This CDR3 is CASRTGGGGYTF. Here the CDR3 DNA reads TGTGCCAGCAGGACAGGGGGCGGTGGCTACACCTTC.

This sequence joins TRBV27 and TRBJ1-3, with D tentatively TRBD1 (5 bases). The germline V gene has CDR1 MNHEY and CDR2 SMNVEV (reference sequence). The CDR3 contains 15 residues. The V end was cut by 6 bases, the J end by 0 bases, with 12 bases between. The CDR3 nucleotides read TGTGCCAGCAGAGCGAACAGGATCTCTGGAAACACCATATATTTT. Protein: CASRANRISGNTIYF.

This chain joins TRBV29-1 and TRBJ1-2, with D possibly TRBD1 on 5 matching bases. The V end lost 7 bases, the J end lost 4 bases, and 13 bases lay between the germline ends. The CDR3 runs to 12 residues. Germline assignment: CDR1 SQVTM and CDR2 ANQGSEA. The CDR3 is CSARAGIYGYTF. Here the CDR3 DNA reads TGCAGCGCCAGGGCAGGGATCTATGGCTACACCTTC.

The chain carries TRBV5-1 and TRBJ1-3; 9 nucleotides match TRBD1. V shed 4 bases, J shed 0 bases, and the junction held 5 bases outside the gene matches. This CDR3 spans 16 amino acids. Germline loops: CDR1 SGHRS, CDR2 YFSETQ. Here the CDR3 DNA reads TGCGCCAGCAGCCCCGGACAGGGGAGCTCTGGAAACACCATATATTTT. This codes for CASSPGQGSSGNTIYF.

The gene calls are TRBV7-8 and TRBJ2-1, with 14 positions matching TRBD2. The germline V gene encodes CDR1 SGHVS and CDR2 FQNEAQ. This CDR3 comprises 16 residues. V shed 2 bases, J shed 9 bases, and the junction held 6 bases outside the gene matches. This CDR3 reads CASSLRLAGGPAEQFF. CDR3 coding DNA: TGTGCCAGCAGCTTAAGACTAGCGGGAGGGCCCGCTGAGCAGTTCTTC.

This clone came up many times. The chain employs TRBV19 and TRBJ1-1; no clear D gene. Germline lookup yields CDR1 LNHDA and CDR2 SQIVND (reference sequence). Trimming took off 4 bases at V and 5 bases at J, with 11 bases between the two ends. The CDR3 length is 13 residues. CDR3 sequence: CASSRRAVTEAFF. The CDR3 DNA reads as TGTGCCAGTAGTAGGAGGGCCGTTACTGAAGCTTTCTTT.

This clone was recorded a few times. The chain employs TRBV27 and TRBJ2-5, with D hard to call. V shed 8 bases and J shed 0 bases, with 4 bases lying between them. Germline CDR1 reads MNHEY; CDR2 reads SMNVEV (reference sequence). This CDR3 contains 11 residues. CDR3 residues: CASAYQETQYF. In DNA form, the CDR3 reads TGTGCCAGCGCGTACCAAGAGACCCAGTACTTC.